This TCR beta chain was captured by sequencing in a study of technical replicates of blood from a few donors. V lost 0 bases, J lost 7 bases, and 8 bases lay in between. This CDR3 has 13 residues. CDR1 and CDR2 from the germline V gene are MGHRA and YSYEKL. Libraries were prepared by immunoSEQ multiplex PCR; TCRdb keeps only in-frame clonotypes and omits some of them. The data contain 90,000 to 100,000 clones, almost 97% of them singletons. This clonotype was obtained from a human donor in good health. The rearrangement uses TRBV4-1 and TRBJ2-3, with D uncertain. The sequenced sample was T cells isolated from PBMCs. CDR3 region: CASSQDKSYTQYF. CDR3 DNA: TGCGCCAGCAGCCAAGATAAATCTTATACGCAGTATTTT.